This TCR beta chain derives from a study of OX40 agonist ivuxolimab in advanced cancers. Overall study context: Administration of intravenous ivuxolimab to patients occurred every 2 weeks at 0.01 to 10 mg/kg.

On this clone itself: What it recognizes is unknown.

Profiled with immunoSEQ multiplex PCR; TCRdb holds only in-frame clones, not every one. This sample yields 60,000 to 90,000 clones, of which 86% are seen a single time; about 0.7% belongs to the top ten. V dropped 6 bases and J dropped 3 bases, with 11 bases sitting between them. CDR1 is SNHLY, CDR2 FYNNEI, per germline. The length of the CDR3 is 13 residues. Whole-study findings and limits: Expanded peripheral T cell antigen specificity was not determined.

The chain carries TRBV2 and TRBJ1-1, with D unresolved. The receptor was derived from an adult with an advanced solid tumor such as melanoma, head and neck, liver or kidney cancer. The sequences come from CD4+ or CD8+ T cells sorted from blood, collected in a trial of the OX40 agonist ivuxolimab. In DNA form, the CDR3 reads TGTGCCAGCAGGGAATTGAAGGACACTGAAGCTTTCTTT. Its protein product is CASRELKDTEAFF.